This T cell receptor beta chain was observed in a study of radiotherapy plus CTLA-4 blockade in lung cancer. Turning to the study itself: Of all patients, approximately 17% responded objectively and roughly 31% showed disease control.

Produced via immunoSEQ multiplex PCR; TCRdb's table is partial and in-frame only. The table lists 39,000 or so clones, about 80% of them singletons. This clone was counted between two and nine times. What it recognizes is unknown. CDR3 length: 12 residues. Germline V gives CDR1 SQVTM, CDR2 ANQGSEA. Trimming left V 5 bases short and J 3 bases short, with 10 bases between. General observations from the study: Response was reportedly best predicted by early blood T cell clone dynamics, with interferon-beta. Expansion in blood of tumor-derived TCR clones was seen after radiotherapy plus ipilimumab.

Source: peripheral blood, taken from a patient treated with radiotherapy plus ipilimumab. This clonotype was sampled from a human donor with non-small cell lung cancer who had stable disease on radiotherapy plus ipilimumab. The chain joins TRBV29-1 to TRBJ1-1; D gene uncertain. CDR3 nucleotide sequence: TGCAGCGTTCGATTGGGGTACACTGAAGCTTTCTTT. This translates into CSVRLGYTEAFF.